This T cell receptor (beta chain) was captured in a study of T cell repertoires in cytomegalovirus infection. MiXCR, run by TCRdb on the reads, gives a single entry per CDR3 protein. Of some 100,000 distinct CDR3 sequences listed, 20% to 25% are singletons. This clonotype was seen a handful of times. The V end lost 3 bases, the J end lost 6 bases, and 21 bases lay between the germline ends. The CDR3 contains 15 residues. Looked up from germline, CDR1 is DFQATT and CDR2 is SNEGSKA (reference sequence). The sequenced sample was CD8+ T cells from PBMCs. This sequence originates from a human donor in good health (CMV status not recorded). Some clones in this sample may be carry-over from other donors' samples. J is TRBJ2-7 and V is TRBV20-1; perhaps TRBD2 as D (6 bases). DNA of the CDR3: TGCAGTGCTAGTGGTAGCCCAACGCTGGGGGGCGAGCAGTACTTC. Protein sequence: CSASGSPTLGGEQYF.